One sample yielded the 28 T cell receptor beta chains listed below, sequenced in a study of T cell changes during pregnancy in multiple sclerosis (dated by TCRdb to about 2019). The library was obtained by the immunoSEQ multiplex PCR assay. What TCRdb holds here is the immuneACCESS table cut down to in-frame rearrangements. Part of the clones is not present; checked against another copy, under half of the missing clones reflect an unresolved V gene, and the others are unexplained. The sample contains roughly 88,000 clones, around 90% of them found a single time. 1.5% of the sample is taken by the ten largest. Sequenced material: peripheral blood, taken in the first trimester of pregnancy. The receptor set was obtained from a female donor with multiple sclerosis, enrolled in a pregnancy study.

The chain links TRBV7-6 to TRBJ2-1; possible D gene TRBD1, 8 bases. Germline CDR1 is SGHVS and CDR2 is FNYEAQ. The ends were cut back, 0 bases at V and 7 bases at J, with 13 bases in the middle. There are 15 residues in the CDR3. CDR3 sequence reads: CASSLATGGGNEQFF. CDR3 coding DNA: TGTGCCAGCAGCTTAGCCACAGGGGGAGGGAATGAGCAGTTCTTC. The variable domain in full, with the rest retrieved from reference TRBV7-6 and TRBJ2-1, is GAGVSQSPRYKVTKRGQDVALRCDPISGHVSLYWYRQALGQGPEFLTYFNYEAQQDKSGLPNDRFSAERPEGSISTLTIQRTEQRDSAMYRCASSLATGGGNEQFFGPGTRLTVL.

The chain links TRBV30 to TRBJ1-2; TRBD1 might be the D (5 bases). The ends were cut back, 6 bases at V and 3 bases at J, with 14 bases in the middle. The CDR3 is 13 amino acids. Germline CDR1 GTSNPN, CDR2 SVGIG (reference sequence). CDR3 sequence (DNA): TGTGCCTGCTCCCGGGGGGGGGACTATGGCTACACCTTC. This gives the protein CACSRGGDYGYTF.

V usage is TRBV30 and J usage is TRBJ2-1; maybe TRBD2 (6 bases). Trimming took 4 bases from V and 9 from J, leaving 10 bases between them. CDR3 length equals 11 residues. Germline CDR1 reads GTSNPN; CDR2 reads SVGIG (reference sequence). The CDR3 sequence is CAWTLGGEQFF. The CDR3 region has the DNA TGTGCCTGGACCCTGGGGGGTGAGCAGTTCTTC. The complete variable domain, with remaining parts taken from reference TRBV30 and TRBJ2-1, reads SQTIHQWPATLVQPVGSPLSLECTVEGTSNPNLYWYRQAAGRGLQLLFYSVGIGQISSEVPQNLSASRPQDRQFILSSKKLLLSDSGFYLCAWTLGGEQFFGPGTRLTVL.

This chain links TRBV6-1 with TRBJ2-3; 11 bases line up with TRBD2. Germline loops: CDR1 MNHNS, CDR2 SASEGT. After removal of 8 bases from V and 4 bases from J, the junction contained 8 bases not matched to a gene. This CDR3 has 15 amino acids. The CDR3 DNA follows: TGTGCCAGCCTAAGACTAGCGGGAAGGTCAGATACGCAGTATTTT. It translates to CASLRLAGRSDTQYF.

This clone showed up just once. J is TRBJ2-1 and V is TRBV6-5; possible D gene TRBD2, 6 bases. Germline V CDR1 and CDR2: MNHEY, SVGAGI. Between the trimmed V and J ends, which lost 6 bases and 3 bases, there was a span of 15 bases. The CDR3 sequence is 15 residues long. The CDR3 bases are TGTGCCAGCAGGACCGCCGGGACTTTCTACAATGAGCAGTTCTTC. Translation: CASRTAGTFYNEQFF.

The CDR3 sequence: CASSLSGSGNTEAFF. The CDR3 nucleotides read TGCGCCAGCAGCTTGAGTGGGAGTGGAAACACTGAAGCTTTCTTT. The chain links TRBV5-1 to TRBJ1-1, with unresolved D. The V gene's germline CDR1 is SGHRS and CDR2 YFSETQ. The V end lost 1 base, the J end lost 2 bases, and 12 bases lay between the germline ends. The CDR3 totals 15 residues.

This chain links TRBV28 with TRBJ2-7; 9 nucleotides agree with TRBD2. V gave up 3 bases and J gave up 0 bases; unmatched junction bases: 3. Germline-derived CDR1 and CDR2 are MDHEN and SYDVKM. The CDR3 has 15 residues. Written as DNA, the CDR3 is TGTGCCAGCAGTTTTCGCGGGAGGGTCTCCTACGAGCAGTACTTC. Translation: CASSFRGRVSYEQYF.

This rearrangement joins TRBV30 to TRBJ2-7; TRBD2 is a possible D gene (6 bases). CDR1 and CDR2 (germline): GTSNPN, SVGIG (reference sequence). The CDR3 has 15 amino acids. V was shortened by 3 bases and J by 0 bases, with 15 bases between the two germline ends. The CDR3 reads CAWRVSGPHSYEQYF. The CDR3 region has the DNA TGTGCCTGGAGGGTTAGCGGTCCTCACTCCTACGAGCAGTACTTC.

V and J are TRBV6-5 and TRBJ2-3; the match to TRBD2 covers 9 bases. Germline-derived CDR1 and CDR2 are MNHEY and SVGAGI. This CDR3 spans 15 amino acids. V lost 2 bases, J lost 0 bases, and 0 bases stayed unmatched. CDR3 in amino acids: CASSYLAGSTDTQYF. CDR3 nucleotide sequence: TGTGCCAGCAGTTACCTAGCGGGAAGCACAGATACGCAGTATTTT.

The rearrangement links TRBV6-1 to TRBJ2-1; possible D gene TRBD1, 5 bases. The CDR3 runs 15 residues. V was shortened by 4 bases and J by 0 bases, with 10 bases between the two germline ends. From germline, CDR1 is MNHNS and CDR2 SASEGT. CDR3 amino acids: CASSAQVYSYNEQFF. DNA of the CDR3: TGTGCCAGCAGTGCACAGGTCTACTCCTACAATGAGCAGTTCTTC.

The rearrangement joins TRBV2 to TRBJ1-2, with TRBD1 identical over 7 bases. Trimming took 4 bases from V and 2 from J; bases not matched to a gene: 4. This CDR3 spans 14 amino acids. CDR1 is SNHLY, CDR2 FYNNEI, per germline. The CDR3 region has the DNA TGTGCCAGCAGTGTTGACAGGGCAAACTATGGCTACACCTTC. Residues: CASSVDRANYGYTF.

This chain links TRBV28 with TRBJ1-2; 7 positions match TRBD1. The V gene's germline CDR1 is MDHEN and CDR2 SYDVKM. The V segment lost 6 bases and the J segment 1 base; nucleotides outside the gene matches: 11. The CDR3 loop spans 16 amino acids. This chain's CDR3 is CASRIMDRFFNYGYTF. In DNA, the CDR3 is TGTGCCAGCAGGATAATGGACAGGTTCTTTAACTATGGCTACACCTTC.

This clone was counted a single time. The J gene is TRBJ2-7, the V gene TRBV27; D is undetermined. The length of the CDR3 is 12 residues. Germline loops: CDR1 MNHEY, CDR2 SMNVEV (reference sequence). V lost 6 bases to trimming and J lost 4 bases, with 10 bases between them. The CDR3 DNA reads TGTGCCAGCAGGGGTCTAGGATACGAGCAGTACTTC. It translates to CASRGLGYEQYF.

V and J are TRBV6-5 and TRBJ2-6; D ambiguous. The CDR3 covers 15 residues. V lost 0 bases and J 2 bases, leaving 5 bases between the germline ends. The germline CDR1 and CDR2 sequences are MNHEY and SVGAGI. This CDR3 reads CASSYSNTGANVLTF. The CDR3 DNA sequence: TGTGCCAGCAGTTACTCAAACACTGGGGCCAACGTCCTGACTTTC.

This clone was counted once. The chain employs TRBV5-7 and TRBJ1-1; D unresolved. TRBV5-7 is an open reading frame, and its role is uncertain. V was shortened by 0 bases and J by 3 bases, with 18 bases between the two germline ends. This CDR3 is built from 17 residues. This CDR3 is CASSLAERAKGDTEAFF. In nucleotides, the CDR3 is TGTGCCAGCAGCTTGGCCGAGAGGGCCAAAGGAGACACTGAAGCTTTCTTT.

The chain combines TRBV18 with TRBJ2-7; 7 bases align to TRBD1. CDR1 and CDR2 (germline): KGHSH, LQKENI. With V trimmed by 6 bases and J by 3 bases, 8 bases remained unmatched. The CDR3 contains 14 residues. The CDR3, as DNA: TGTGCCAGCTCGCTAGGGGACAGTCGCTACGAGCAGTACTTC. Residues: CASSLGDSRYEQYF.

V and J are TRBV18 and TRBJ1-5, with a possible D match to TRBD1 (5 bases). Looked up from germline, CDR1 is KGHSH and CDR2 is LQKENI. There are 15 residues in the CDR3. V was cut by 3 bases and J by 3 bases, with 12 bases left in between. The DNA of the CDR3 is TGTGCCAGCTCACCGGTAGACAGCCTCAATCAGCCCCAGCATTTT. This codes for CASSPVDSLNQPQHF.

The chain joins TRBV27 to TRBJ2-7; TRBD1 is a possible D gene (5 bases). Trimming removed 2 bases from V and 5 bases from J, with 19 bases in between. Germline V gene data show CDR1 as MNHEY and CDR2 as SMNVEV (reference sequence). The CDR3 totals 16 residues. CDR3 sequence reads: CASSLIAGSYYHEQYF. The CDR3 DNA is TGTGCCAGCAGTTTAATAGCAGGGTCGTACTATCACGAGCAGTACTTC.

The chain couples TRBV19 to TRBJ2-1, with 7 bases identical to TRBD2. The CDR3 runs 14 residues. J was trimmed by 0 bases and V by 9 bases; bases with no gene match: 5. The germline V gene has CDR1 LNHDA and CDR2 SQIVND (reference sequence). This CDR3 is CASNAGDSYNEQFF. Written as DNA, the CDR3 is TGTGCCAGCAATGCGGGAGACTCCTACAATGAGCAGTTCTTC. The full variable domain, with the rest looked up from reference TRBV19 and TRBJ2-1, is DGGITQSPKYLFRKEGQNVTLSCEQNLNHDAMYWYRQDPGQGLRLIYYSQIVNDFQKGDIAEGYSVSREKKESFPLTVTSAQKNPTAFYLCASNAGDSYNEQFFGPGTRLTVL.

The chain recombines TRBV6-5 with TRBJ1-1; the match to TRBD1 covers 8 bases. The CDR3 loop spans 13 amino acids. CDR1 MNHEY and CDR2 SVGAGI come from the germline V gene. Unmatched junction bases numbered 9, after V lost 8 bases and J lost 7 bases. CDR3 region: CASRQGLWSEAFF. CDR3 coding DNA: TGTGCCAGCCGACAGGGGTTGTGGAGTGAAGCTTTCTTT.

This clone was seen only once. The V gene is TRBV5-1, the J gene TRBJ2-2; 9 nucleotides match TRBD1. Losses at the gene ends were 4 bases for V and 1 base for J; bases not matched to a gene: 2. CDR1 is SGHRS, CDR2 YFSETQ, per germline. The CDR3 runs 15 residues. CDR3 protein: CASSAGQGNTGELFF. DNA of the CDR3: TGCGCCAGCAGCGCGGGACAGGGGAACACCGGGGAGCTGTTTTTT.

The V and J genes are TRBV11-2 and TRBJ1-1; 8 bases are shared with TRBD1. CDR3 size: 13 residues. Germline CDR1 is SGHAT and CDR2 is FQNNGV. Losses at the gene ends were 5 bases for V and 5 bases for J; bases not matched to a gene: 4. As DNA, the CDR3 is TGTGCCAGCAGCCCGGGACAGGCTACTGAAGCTTTCTTT. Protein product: CASSPGQATEAFF.

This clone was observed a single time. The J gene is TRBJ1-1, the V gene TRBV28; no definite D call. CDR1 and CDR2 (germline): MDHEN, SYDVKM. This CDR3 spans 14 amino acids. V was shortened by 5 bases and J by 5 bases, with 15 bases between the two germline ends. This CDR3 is CASSPRVFGTEAFF. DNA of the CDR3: TGTGCCAGCAGTCCCCGGGTCTTCGGGACTGAAGCTTTCTTT.

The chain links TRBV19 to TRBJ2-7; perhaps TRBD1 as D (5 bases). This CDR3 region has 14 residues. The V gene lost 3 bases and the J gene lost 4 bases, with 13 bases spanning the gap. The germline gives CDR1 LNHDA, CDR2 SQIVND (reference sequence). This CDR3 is CASSIQGGGYEQYF. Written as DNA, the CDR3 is TGTGCCAGTAGTATCCAGGGCGGTGGGTACGAGCAGTACTTC.

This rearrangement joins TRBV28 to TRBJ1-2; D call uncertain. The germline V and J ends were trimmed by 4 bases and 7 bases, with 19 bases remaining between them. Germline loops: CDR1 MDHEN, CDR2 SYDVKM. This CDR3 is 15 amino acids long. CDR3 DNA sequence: TGTGCCAGCAGTTCCCTTCGGTCCCTGGTCGGTGGCTACACCTTC. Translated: CASSSLRSLVGGYTF.

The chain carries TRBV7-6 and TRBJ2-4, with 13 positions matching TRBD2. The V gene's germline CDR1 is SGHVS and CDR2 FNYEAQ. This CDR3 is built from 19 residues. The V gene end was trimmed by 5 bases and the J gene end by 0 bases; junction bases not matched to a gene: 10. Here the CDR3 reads CASSATTSGRSEAKNIQYF. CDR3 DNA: TGTGCCAGCAGCGCGACGACTAGCGGGAGGAGTGAAGCCAAAAACATTCAGTACTTC.

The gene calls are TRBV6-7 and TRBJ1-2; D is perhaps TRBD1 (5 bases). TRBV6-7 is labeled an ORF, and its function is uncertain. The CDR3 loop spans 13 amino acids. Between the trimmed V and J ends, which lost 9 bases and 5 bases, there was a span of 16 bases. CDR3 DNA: TGTGCCAGTAGTCGCGGGGGGTATTATGGCTACACCTTC. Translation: CASSRGGYYGYTF.

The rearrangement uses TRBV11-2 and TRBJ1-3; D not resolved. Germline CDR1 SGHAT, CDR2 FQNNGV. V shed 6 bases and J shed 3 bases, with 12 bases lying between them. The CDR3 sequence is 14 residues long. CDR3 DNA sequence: TGTGCCAGCAGGAGTCTCTGGAGTGGAAACACCATATATTTT. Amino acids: CASRSLWSGNTIYF. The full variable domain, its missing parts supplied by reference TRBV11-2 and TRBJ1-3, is EAGVAQSPRYKIIEKRQSVAFWCNPISGHATLYWYQQILGQGPKLLIQFQNNGVVDDSQLPKDRFSAERLKGVDSTLKIQPAKLEDSAVYLCASRSLWSGNTIYFGEGSWLTVV.